The text below deals with one TCR beta chain. Its antigen is unidentified. This specimen includes other DNA sequences encoding the same CDR3. This specimen comes from a study of OX40 agonist ivuxolimab in advanced cancers. About the research overall: An agonistic human IgG2 monoclonal antibody against OX40 (CD134) was given.

Assay used: immunoSEQ multiplex PCR; TCRdb lists only in-frame clones, some missing. The sample lists under 45,000 clones, 84% occurring once. V shed 3 bases and J 9 bases; nucleotides not matched to a gene: 8. Germline V gives CDR1 SGHRS, CDR2 YFSETQ. The CDR3 totals 15 residues. Findings and caveats of the study: CD4+ T cells averaged fewer expanded clones than CD8+ T cells. Dose levels from 0.1 to 3.0 mg/kg saw CD4+ and CD8+ blood T cells expand clonally by week 6.

The receptor's source is an adult with an advanced solid tumor such as melanoma, head and neck, liver or kidney cancer. The sample consisted of CD4+ or CD8+ T cells sorted from blood, taken in a trial of the OX40 agonist ivuxolimab. The chain couples TRBV5-1 to TRBJ2-1; 11 bases fit TRBD2. The CDR3 here is CASSSPLAGGREQFF. Here the CDR3 DNA reads TGCGCCAGCAGCTCACCCCTAGCGGGAGGACGTGAGCAGTTCTTC.